This is a list of T cell receptor beta chains from one sample in a study of T-cell memory formation after mild COVID-19. A single record per CDR3 protein comes from TCRdb applying MiXCR to the 5' RACE reads. The data show fewer than 450,000 distinct CDR3 sequences, around 20% seen once. Material for sequencing was PBMCs or a T cell subset sorted from them (not recorded which). Receptors were obtained from an adult woman who had mild COVID-19 (a few samples of this study predate the infection). Cell type and time point are not known. CDR3s include the opening cysteine and the closing phenylalanine or tryptophan. The D gene is left open where the match is weak. Where a row states a size, it is once, few, many or the class of an expanded clone; other rows omit it.

J gene	D gene	V gene	clone size	CDR3 DNA	CDR3 protein
TRBJ2-3	NA	TRBV7-2	NA	TGTGCCAGCAGCCAGATGGGGTACCGCACAGATACGCAGTATTTT	CASSQMGYRTDTQYF
TRBJ2-4	TRBD2	TRBV6-5	NA	TGTGCCAGCAGTTCCGGGACTAGCGGGAGTCGAGGCATTCAGTACTTC	CASSSGTSGSRGIQYF
TRBJ1-2	NA	TRBV16	few	TGTGCCAGCAGCCAATCGGTGACAGCCTTTGGCTACACCTTC	CASSQSVTAFGYTF
TRBJ2-2	TRBD1	TRBV20-1	NA	TGCAGTGCCAGGGTGGGACAGGGGGCCGGGGAGCTGTTTTTT	CSARVGQGAGELFF
TRBJ2-7	NA	TRBV5-5	NA	TGTGCCAGCAGCTTGGTGGCATTAACCTACGAGCAGTACTTC	CASSLVALTYEQYF
TRBJ2-3	TRBD2	TRBV20-1	few	TGCAGTGCTAGTCTTGACGGGGGGGATTTCACAGATACGCAGTATTTT	CSASLDGGDFTDTQYF
TRBJ1-1	NA	TRBV7-9	NA	TGTGCCAGCAGCCCCCGCCCTGGGTGGGACACTGAAGCTTTCTTT	CASSPRPGWDTEAFF
TRBJ1-1	NA	TRBV18	few	TGTGCCAGCTCACCTCGGGGGATTATGAACACTGAAGCTTTCTTT	CASSPRGIMNTEAFF
TRBJ2-5	TRBD2	TRBV27	NA	TGTGCCAGCAGTTTAGACCACGGGACTAGCGGAAAAAGGGGGGAGACCCAGTACTTC	CASSLDHGTSGKRGETQYF
TRBJ2-7	NA	TRBV12-3/TRBV12-4	NA	TGTGCCAGCAGTTTAACCCTCCGGTACGAGCAGTACTTC	CASSLTLRYEQYF
TRBJ1-4	TRBD1	TRBV2	NA	TGTGCCAGCAGTGAAGGAGTGACAGGGATGGTGACTAATGAAAAACTGTTTTTT	CASSEGVTGMVTNEKLFF
TRBJ2-7	NA	TRBV15	NA	TGTGCCACCAGCAGAGATTCGATGGTCGAGCAGTACTTC	CATSRDSMVEQYF
TRBJ2-4	NA	TRBV7-3	few	TGTGCCAGCAGCCCGGGGCCCGCTGGGGCCAAAAACATTCAGTACTTC	CASSPGPAGAKNIQYF
TRBJ2-1	TRBD1	TRBV15	many	TGTGCCACCAGCAGAACCGGGACAGGCCCTTACAATGAGCAGTTCTTC	CATSRTGTGPYNEQFF
TRBJ2-3	NA	TRBV4-1	few	TGCGCCAGCAGCCAAGATAGTTGGGGCTTAGATACGCAGTATTTT	CASSQDSWGLDTQYF
TRBJ2-1	TRBD2	TRBV10-3	NA	TGTGCCATCAGCCCGGCCTTCGGGACTAGCGTACACAATGAGCAGTTCTTC	CAISPAFGTSVHNEQFF
TRBJ2-7	TRBD2	TRBV7-9	NA	TGTGCCAGCAGACCAGCGGGGGCCTACGAGCAGTACTTC	CASRPAGAYEQYF
TRBJ1-2	NA	TRBV5-4	NA	TGTGCCAGCAGCTTGGTCACCCGGGGGGAAGGAAACTATGGCTACACCTTC	CASSLVTRGEGNYGYTF
TRBJ2-3	NA	TRBV6-6	few	TGTGCCAGCAGTTTCGTCGGTGATACGCAGTATTTT	CASSFVGDTQYF
TRBJ1-2	NA	TRBV12-3/TRBV12-4	NA	TGTGCCAGCAGACCGAACAGGGTAGGAGGCTACACCTTC	CASRPNRVGGYTF
TRBJ2-1	NA	TRBV30	few	TGTGCCTGCCAACAAGACCGTTCCGCCAGAGAGCAGTTCTTC	CACQQDRSAREQFF
TRBJ2-5	TRBD1	TRBV24-1	few	TGTGCCACCAGTGACCCATCCCTAGGGACAGGGGGGACCCAGTACTTC	CATSDPSLGTGGTQYF
TRBJ2-7	TRBD1	TRBV12-3/TRBV12-4	few	TGTGCCAGCAGTTTCCGAGGGGGCAACGAGCAGTACTTC	CASSFRGGNEQYF
TRBJ2-4	NA	TRBV4-2	NA	TGTGCCAGCAGCCGGGTAGCCAAAAACATTCAGTACTTC	CASSRVAKNIQYF
TRBJ2-1	NA	TRBV7-2	NA	TGTGCCAGCAGCTTAACTGTAGAAGGAGATGAGCAGTTCTTC	CASSLTVEGDEQFF
TRBJ2-3	NA	TRBV12-3/TRBV12-4	NA	TGTGCCAGCAGTTTCTACCCTGGCACAGATACGCAGTATTTT	CASSFYPGTDTQYF
TRBJ2-5	NA	TRBV7-6	NA	TGTGCCAGCAGCCGCAGCGAAGAGACCCAGTACTTC	CASSRSEETQYF
TRBJ2-1	NA	TRBV4-2	few	TGTGCCAGCAGCCAAGAGCCTAGCCTCTACAATGAGCAGTTCTTC	CASSQEPSLYNEQFF
TRBJ1-1	NA	TRBV20-1	NA	TGCAGTGCCCTCTTGGCGGGGAGGTTGACTGAAGCTTTCTTT	CSALLAGRLTEAFF
TRBJ1-2	NA	TRBV6-1	NA	TGTGCCAGCAGTGAGGCCGGGTTAGGTAACTATGGCTACACCTTC	CASSEAGLGNYGYTF
TRBJ2-1	NA	TRBV5-1	NA	TGCGCCAGCAGCCCCTACCGGGCGGTCGAGTACAATGAGCAGTTCTTC	CASSPYRAVEYNEQFF
TRBJ2-4	NA	TRBV6-6	NA	TGTGCCAGTGAGGACGCCCGTGTGGACATTCAGTACTTC	CASEDARVDIQYF
TRBJ2-3	TRBD2	TRBV7-7	few	TGTGCCAGCAGCTTAAGGCGGGGGGGCACAGATACGCAGTATTTT	CASSLRRGGTDTQYF
TRBJ1-5	TRBD1	TRBV6-5	few	TGTGCCAGCAGTTACCACCCTCCTGACAGGGAGGGAACCTCTTATAGCAATCAGCCCCAGCATTTT	CASSYHPPDREGTSYSNQPQHF
TRBJ2-3	TRBD2	TRBV5-1	many	TGCGCCAGCAGCTTGGTAGCGGGGAGCACAGATACGCAGTATTTT	CASSLVAGSTDTQYF
TRBJ2-2	TRBD1	TRBV12-3/TRBV12-4	NA	TGTGCCAGCAACATATATACAGGGGGCACCGGGGAGCTGTTTTTT	CASNIYTGGTGELFF
TRBJ2-5	NA	TRBV18	NA	TGTGCCAGCTCACCACAGCGAGCACAAGAGACCCAGTACTTC	CASSPQRAQETQYF
TRBJ1-2	TRBD1	TRBV6-5	few	TGTGCCAGCAGTTATGGCAGGGGGTGGGAAGGCTACACCTTC	CASSYGRGWEGYTF
TRBJ1-2	NA	TRBV12-3/TRBV12-4	NA	TGTGCCAGCATAACACTCCGGGCCAAGGGTAACTATGGCTACACCTTC	CASITLRAKGNYGYTF
TRBJ2-1	TRBD2	TRBV4-1	few	TGCGCCAGCAGCGGCGGGGGTCTCTACAATGAGCAGTTCTTC	CASSGGGLYNEQFF
TRBJ1-1	NA	TRBV14	NA	TGTGCCAGCAGGCTCGAGGGGCGGACTGAAGCTTTCTTT	CASRLEGRTEAFF